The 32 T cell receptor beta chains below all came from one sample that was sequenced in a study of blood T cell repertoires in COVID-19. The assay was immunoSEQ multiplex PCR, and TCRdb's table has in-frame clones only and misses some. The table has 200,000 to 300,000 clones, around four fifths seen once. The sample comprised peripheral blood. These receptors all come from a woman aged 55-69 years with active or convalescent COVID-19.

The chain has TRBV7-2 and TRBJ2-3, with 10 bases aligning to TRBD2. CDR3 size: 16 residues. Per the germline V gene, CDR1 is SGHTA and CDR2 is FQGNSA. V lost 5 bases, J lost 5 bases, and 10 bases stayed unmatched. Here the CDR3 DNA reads TGTGCCAGCAGCGCCCAAATAGCGGGGGGTTTAGATACGCAGTATTTT. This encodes CASSAQIAGGLDTQYF. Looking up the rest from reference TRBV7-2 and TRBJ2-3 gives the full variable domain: GAGVSQSPSNKVTEKGKDVELRCDPISGHTALYWYRQSLGQGLEFLIYFQGNSAPDKSGLPSDRFSAERTGGSVSTLTIQRTQQEDSAVYLCASSAQIAGGLDTQYFGPGTRLTVL.

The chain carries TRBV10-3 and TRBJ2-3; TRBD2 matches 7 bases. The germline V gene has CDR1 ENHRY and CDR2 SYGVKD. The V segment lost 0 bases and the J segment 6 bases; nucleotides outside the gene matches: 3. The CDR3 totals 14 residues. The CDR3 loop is CAISESGTTDTQYF. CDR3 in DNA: TGTGCCATCAGTGAGTCCGGGACTACTGATACGCAGTATTTT.

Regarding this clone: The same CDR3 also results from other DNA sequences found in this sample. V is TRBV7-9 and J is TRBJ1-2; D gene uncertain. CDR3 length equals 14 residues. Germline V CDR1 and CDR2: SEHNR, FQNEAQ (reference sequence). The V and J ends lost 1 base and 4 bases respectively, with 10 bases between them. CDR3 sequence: CASSLGATAYGYTF. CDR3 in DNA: TGTGCCAGCAGCTTAGGGGCAACAGCCTATGGCTACACCTTC.

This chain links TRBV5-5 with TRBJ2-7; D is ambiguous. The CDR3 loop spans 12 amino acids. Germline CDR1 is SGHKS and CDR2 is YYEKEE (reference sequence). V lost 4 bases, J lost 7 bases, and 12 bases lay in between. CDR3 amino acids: CASSPRLAEQYF. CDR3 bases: TGTGCCAGCAGCCCTAGACTGGCGGAGCAGTACTTC.

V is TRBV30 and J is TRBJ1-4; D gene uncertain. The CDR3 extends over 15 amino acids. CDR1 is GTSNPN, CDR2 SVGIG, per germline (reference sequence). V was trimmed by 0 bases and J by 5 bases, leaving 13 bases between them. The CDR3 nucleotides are TGTGCCTGGAGTGTGAGGTCCTCTCGGAATGAAAAACTGTTTTTT. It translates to CAWSVRSSRNEKLFF.

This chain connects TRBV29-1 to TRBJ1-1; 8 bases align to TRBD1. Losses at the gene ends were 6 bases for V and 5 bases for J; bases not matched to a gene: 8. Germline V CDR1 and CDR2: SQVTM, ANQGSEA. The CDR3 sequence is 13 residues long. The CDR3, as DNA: TGCAGCGTGTCGGCAGGGGGCTTGACTGAAGCTTTCTTT. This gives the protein CSVSAGGLTEAFF.

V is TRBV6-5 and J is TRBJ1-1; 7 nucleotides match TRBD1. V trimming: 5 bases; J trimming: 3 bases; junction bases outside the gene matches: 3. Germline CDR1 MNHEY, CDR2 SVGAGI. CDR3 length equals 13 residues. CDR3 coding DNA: TGTGCCAGCAGTCCCCAGGGGGACACTGAAGCTTTCTTT. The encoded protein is CASSPQGDTEAFF.

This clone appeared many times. CDR3 protein: CASSQSLAGAYEQYV. CDR3 DNA sequence: TGCGCCAGCAGCCAATCCCTAGCGGGGGCCTACGAGCAGTACGTC. The chain combines TRBV4-1 with TRBJ2-7; TRBD2 aligns across 10 bases. With 2 bases clipped from V and 2 bases from J, the junction kept 3 bases outside the gene matches. This CDR3 has 15 residues. Germline CDR1 MGHRA, CDR2 YSYEKL.

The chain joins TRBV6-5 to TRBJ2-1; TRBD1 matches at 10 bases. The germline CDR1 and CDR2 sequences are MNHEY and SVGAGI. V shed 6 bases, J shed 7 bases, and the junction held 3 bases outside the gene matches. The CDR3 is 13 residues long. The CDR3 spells CASRSGQGNEQFF. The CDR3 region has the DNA TGTGCCAGCAGGTCGGGACAGGGGAATGAGCAGTTCTTC.

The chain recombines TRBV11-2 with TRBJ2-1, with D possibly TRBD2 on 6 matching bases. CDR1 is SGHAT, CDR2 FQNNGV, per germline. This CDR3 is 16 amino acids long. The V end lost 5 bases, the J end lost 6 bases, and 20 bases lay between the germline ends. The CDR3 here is CASSARGGALGNEQFF. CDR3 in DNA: TGTGCCAGCAGCGCCCGCGGCGGGGCCTTGGGCAATGAGCAGTTCTTC.

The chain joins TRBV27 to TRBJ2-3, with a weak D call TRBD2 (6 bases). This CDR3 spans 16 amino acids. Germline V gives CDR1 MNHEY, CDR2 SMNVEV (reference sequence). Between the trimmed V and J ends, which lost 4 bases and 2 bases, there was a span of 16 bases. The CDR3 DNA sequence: TGTGCCAGCAGTTCCTCCTCGGGGGAGGCCACAGATACGCAGTATTTT. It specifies CASSSSSGEATDTQYF.

CDR3 nucleotides: TGCAGCGTCGACAGGACACGCACAGATACGCAGTATTTT. Translating gives CSVDRTRTDTQYF. The chain has TRBV29-1 and TRBJ2-3; weak D call: TRBD1 (6 bases). V lost 6 bases and J lost 1, with 11 bases in between. Germline values: CDR1 SQVTM, CDR2 ANQGSEA. This CDR3 has 13 amino acids.

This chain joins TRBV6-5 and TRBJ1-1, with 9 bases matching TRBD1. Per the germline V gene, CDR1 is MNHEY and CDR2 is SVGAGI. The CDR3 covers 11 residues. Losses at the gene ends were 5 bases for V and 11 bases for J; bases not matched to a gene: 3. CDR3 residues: CASSRQGEAFF. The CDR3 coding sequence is TGTGCCAGCAGTCGACAGGGGGAGGCTTTCTTT.

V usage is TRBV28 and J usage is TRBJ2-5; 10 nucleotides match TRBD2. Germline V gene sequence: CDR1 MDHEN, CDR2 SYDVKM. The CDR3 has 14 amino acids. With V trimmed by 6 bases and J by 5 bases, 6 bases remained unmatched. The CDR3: CASRLAGVGETQYF. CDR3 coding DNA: TGTGCCAGCAGGCTAGCGGGAGTAGGGGAGACCCAGTACTTC.

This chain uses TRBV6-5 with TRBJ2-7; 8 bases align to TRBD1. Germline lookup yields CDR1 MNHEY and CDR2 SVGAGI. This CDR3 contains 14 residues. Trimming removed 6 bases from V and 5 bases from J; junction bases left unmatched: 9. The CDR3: CASRGLGQVHEQYV. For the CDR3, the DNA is TGTGCCAGCAGGGGCCTGGGACAGGTACACGAGCAGTACGTC.

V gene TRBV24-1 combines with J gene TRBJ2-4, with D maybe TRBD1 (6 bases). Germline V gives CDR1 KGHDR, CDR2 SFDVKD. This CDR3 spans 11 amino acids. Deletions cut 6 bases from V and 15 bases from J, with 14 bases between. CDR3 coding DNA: TGTGCCACCAGTCAGGGGAACATAAGGTACTTC. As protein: CATSQGNIRYF.

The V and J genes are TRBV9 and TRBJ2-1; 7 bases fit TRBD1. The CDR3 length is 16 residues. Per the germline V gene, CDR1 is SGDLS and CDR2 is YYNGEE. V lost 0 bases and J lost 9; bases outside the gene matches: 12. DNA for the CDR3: TGTGCCAGCAGCGTAGCTGGTCTAGGGGACAGACGTGAGCAGTTCTTC. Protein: CASSVAGLGDRREQFF.

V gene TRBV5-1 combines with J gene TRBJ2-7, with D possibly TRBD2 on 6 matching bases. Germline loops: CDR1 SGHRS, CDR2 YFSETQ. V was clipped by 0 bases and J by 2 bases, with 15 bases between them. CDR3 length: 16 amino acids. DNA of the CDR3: TGCGCCAGCAGCTTGGATGCTAGCGTTATCACCTACGAGCAGTACTTC. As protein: CASSLDASVITYEQYF.

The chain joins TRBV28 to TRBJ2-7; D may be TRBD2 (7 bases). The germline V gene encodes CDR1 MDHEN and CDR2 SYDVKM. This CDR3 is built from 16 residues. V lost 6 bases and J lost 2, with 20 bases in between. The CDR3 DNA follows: TGTGCCAGCAGCCTGGGGGGGCTAGCGGATACCTACGAGCAGTACGTC. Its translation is CASSLGGLADTYEQYV.

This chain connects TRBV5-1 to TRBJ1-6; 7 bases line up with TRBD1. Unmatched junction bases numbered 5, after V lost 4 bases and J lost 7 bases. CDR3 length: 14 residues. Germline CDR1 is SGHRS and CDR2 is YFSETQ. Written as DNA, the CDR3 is TGCGCCAGCAGCGACGACAGGGTGAATTCACCCCTCCACTTT. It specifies CASSDDRVNSPLHF.

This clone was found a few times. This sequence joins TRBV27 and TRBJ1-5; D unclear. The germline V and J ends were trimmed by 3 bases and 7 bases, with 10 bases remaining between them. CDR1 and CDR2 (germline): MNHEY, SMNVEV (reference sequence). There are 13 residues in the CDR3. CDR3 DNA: TGTGCCAGCAGTTTTCGGGTATACCAGCCCCAGCATTTT. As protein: CASSFRVYQPQHF.

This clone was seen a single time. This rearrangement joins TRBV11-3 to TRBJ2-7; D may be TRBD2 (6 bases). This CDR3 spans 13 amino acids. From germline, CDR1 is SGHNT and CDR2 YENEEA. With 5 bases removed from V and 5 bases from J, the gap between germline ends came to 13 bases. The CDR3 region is CASSSRGDHEQYF. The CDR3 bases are TGTGCCAGCAGCAGCCGCGGGGACCACGAGCAGTACTTC.

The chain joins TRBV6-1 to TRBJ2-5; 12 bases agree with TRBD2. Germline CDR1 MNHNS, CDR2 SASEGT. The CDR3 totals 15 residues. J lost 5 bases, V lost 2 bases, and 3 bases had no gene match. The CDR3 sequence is CASSESLAGGETQYF. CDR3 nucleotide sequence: TGTGCCAGCAGTGAAAGCCTAGCGGGAGGGGAGACCCAGTACTTC.

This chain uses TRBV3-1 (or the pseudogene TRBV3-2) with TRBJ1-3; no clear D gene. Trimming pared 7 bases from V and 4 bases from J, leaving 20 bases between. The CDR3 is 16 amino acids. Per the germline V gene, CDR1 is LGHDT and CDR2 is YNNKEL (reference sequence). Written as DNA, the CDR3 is TGTGCCAGCACCTCCGGTCGGGCGAGGAGGGGAAACACCATATATTTT. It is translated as CASTSGRARRGNTIYF.

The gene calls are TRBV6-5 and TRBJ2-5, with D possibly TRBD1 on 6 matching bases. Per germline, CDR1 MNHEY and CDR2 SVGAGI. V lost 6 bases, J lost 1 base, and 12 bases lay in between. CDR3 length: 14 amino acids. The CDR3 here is CASSRDIAQETQYF. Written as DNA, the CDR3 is TGTGCCAGCAGCAGGGACATCGCCCAAGAGACCCAGTACTTC.

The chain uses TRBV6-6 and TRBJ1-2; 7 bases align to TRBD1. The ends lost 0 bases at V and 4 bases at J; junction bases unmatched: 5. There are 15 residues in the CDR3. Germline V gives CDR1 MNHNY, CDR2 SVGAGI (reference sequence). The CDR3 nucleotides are TGTGCCAGCAGTTACTCGCAGGGGGGAGGCTATGGCTACACCTTC. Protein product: CASSYSQGGGYGYTF.

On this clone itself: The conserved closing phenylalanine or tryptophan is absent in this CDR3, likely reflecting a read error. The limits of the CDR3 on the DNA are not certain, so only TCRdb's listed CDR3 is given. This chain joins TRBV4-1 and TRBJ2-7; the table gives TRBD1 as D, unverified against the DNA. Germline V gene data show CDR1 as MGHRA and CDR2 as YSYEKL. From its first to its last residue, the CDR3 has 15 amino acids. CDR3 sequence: CASSRTLIDRDPSPQ.

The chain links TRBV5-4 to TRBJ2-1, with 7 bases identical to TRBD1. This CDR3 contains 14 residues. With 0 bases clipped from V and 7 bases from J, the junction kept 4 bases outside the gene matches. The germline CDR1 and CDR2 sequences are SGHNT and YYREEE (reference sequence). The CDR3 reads CASSLGQGGNEQFF. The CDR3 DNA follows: TGTGCCAGCAGCTTGGGACAGGGTGGAAATGAGCAGTTCTTC.

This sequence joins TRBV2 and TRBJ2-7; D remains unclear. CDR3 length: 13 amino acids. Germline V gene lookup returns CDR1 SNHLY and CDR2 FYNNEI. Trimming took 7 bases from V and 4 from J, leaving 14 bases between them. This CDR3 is CASTPLDGYEQYV. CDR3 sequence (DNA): TGTGCCAGCACCCCCCTTGACGGGTACGAGCAGTACGTC.

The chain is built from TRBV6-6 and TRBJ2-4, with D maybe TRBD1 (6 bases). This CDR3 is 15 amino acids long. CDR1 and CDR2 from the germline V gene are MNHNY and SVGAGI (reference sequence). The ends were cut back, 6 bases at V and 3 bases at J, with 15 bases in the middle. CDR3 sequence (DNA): TGTGCCAGCAGCCTGACAGGTCCGGGCAAAAACATTCAGTACTTC. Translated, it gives CASSLTGPGKNIQYF.

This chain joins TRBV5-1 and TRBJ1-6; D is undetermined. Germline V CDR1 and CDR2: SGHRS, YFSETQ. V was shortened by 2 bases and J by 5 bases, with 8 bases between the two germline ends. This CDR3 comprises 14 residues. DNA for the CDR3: TGCGCCAGCAGCTTCCGGGAAAATAATTCACCCCTCCACTTT. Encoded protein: CASSFRENNSPLHF.

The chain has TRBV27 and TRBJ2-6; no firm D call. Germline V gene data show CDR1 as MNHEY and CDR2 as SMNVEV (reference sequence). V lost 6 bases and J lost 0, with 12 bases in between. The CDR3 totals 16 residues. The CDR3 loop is CASRRTQVSGANVLTF. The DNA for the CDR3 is TGTGCCAGCAGGCGTACCCAGGTCTCTGGGGCCAACGTCCTGACTTTC.